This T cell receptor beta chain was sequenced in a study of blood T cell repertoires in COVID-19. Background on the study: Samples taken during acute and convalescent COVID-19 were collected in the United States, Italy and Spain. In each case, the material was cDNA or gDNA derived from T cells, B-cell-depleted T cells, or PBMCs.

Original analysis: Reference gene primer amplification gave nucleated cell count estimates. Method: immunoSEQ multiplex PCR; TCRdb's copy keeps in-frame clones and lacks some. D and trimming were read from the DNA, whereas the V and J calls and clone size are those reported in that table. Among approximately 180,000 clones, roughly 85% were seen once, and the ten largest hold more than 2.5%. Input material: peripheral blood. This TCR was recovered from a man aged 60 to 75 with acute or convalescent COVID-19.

The CDR3 DNA reads as TGTGCCAGCAGCAAACTACTAGTTGCAGATACGCAGTATTTT. Protein sequence: CASSKLLVADTQYF. The J gene is TRBJ2-3, the V gene TRBV21-1; the table's D gene call, TRBD2, was not cross checked with the DNA. TRBV21-1 is a recognized pseudogene. The CDR3 has 14 amino acids.